This TCR beta chain is drawn from a study of T-cell memory formation after mild COVID-19. Turning to the study itself: TCR clusters were mostly donor specific.

The CDR3 loop spans 15 amino acids. The V gene end was trimmed by 4 bases and the J gene end by 7 bases; junction bases not matched to a gene: 10. Germline CDR1 reads MGHRA; CDR2 reads YSYEKL. Constant-segment-primed 5'RACE gave TCR alpha and TCR beta cDNA libraries with sample barcodes and UMIs. From the 5' RACE reads, TCRdb called clonotypes with MiXCR, one entry per CDR3 protein. The sample shows about 110,000 distinct CDR3 sequences, 15% to 20% of them seen only once. The receptor was isolated from a man younger than 30 who had mild COVID-19 (a few samples of this study predate the infection). Cell type and time point are not known. The chain joins TRBV4-1 to TRBJ2-4; 7 positions match TRBD1. Sequencing was performed on PBMCs or a T cell subset sorted from them (not recorded which). The CDR3 nucleotides are TGCGCCAGCAGCCGGGACAGAGCCAGTTGGAACATTCAGTACTTC. This encodes CASSRDRASWNIQYF.